These 12 T cell receptor beta chains came from one sample sequenced in a study of vaccination and CD4 T cells after COVID-19. Treatment given: roughly ten-day PBMC culture with coronavirus spike peptide pools or control peptides (ViraFEST assay). Antigens of these TCRs are unknown. Sequencing of the DNA from cultured CD4+ T cells was carried out with the Oncomine TCR Beta short-read assay. TCRdb re-called the PCR reads with MiXCR, one entry per CDR3 protein. The table includes about 19,000 distinct CDR3 sequences, roughly 24% detected once. The sample comprised cultured CD4+ T cells from blood. The receptors shown here come from a human donor with COVID-19.

The chain combines TRBV7-2 with TRBJ1-4; 7 bases agree with TRBD1. The ends lost 1 base at V and 8 bases at J; junction bases unmatched: 7. CDR1 is SGHTA and CDR2 is FQGNSA in the germline V gene. This CDR3 comprises 15 residues. The CDR3 sequence: CASSLVWGQNEKLFF. CDR3 bases: TGTGCCAGCAGCTTAGTGTGGGGACAGAACGAAAAACTGTTTTTT.

This clonotype came up a few times. The chain uses TRBV7-2 and TRBJ1-3; perhaps TRBD1 as D (6 bases). This CDR3 contains 16 residues. The V and J ends lost 4 bases and 2 bases respectively, with 15 bases between them. Germline CDR1 SGHTA, CDR2 FQGNSA. As DNA, the CDR3 is TGTGCCAGCAGCTCAGGGGTCCAGGGCGCTGGAAACACCATATATTTT. This translates into CASSSGVQGAGNTIYF.

This chain links TRBV29-1 with TRBJ2-1; 7 positions agree with TRBD2. Germline CDR1 is SQVTM and CDR2 is ANQGSEA. Trimming removed 3 bases from V and 9 bases from J; junction bases left unmatched: 5. The CDR3 extends over 12 amino acids. Here the CDR3 DNA reads TGCAGCGTTGATCGTCCGGGGGGTGAGCAGTTCTTC. Translating gives CSVDRPGGEQFF.

This clonotype was detected a few times. The chain links TRBV7-8 to TRBJ1-2; D might be TRBD1 (5 bases). The CDR3 length is 12 residues. The germline gives CDR1 SGHVS, CDR2 FQNEAQ. Trimming removed 1 base at V and 6 bases at J, with 6 bases between. The CDR3 here is CASSLEGHGYTF. In DNA form, the CDR3 reads TGTGCCAGCAGCTTAGAGGGACATGGCTACACCTTC. The full variable domain, rest sourced from reference TRBV7-8 and TRBJ1-2, is GAGVSQSPRYKVAKRGQDVALRCDPISGHVSLFWYQQALGQGPEFLTYFQNEAQLDKSGLPSDRFFAERPEGSVSTLKIQRTQQEDSAVYLCASSLEGHGYTFGSGTRLTVV.

This rearrangement joins TRBV12-3 or TRBV12-4 to TRBJ1-5; D ambiguous. The CDR3 length is 14 residues. Trimming removed 8 bases at V and 0 bases at J, with 11 bases between. CDR3 coding DNA: TGTGCCAGCGTTATGGGCGGTAGCAATCAGCCCCAGCATTTT. Its protein product is CASVMGGSNQPQHF.

This clonotype was found a few times. This rearrangement joins TRBV25-1 to TRBJ2-1; maybe TRBD2 (7 bases). CDR1 and CDR2 (germline): MGHDK, SYGVNS. Between the trimmed V and J ends, which lost 7 bases and 10 bases, there was a span of 17 bases. CDR3 size: 13 residues. As DNA, the CDR3 is TGTGCCAGCATGGAATTACAGGGACTAGAGCAGTTCTTC. This codes for CASMELQGLEQFF. Looking up the rest from reference TRBV25-1 and TRBJ2-1 gives the full variable domain: EADIYQTPRYLVIGTGKKITLECSQTMGHDKMYWYQQDPGMELHLIHYSYGVNSTEKGDLSSESTVSRIRTEHFPLTLESARPSHTSQYLCASMELQGLEQFFGPGTRLTVL.

The chain uses TRBV6-5 and TRBJ2-5; the D is unclear. V lost 2 bases, J lost 4 bases, and 2 bases lay in between. Germline CDR1 MNHEY, CDR2 SVGAGI. The CDR3 covers 11 residues. The CDR3 DNA reads TGTGCCAGCAGTTACGGAGAGACCCAGTACTTC. This sequence encodes CASSYGETQYF.

A few counts support this clonotype. The chain recombines TRBV14 with TRBJ2-5, with 9 bases aligning to TRBD2. The CDR3 spans 15 residues. J lost 1 base, V lost 2 bases, and 2 bases had no gene match. Germline V gives CDR1 SGHDN, CDR2 FVKESK. The CDR3 sequence is CASSQLAGIQETQYF. The CDR3 DNA is TGTGCCAGCAGCCAACTAGCGGGGATCCAAGAGACCCAGTACTTC.

The chain is built from TRBV6-4 and TRBJ1-4; D might be TRBD1 (6 bases). There are 15 residues in the CDR3. The germline gives CDR1 MRHNA, CDR2 SNTAGT. Trimming took off 0 bases at V and 10 bases at J, with 15 bases between the two ends. CDR3 in amino acids: CASSDSWGAGVKLFF. CDR3 coding DNA: TGTGCCAGCAGTGACTCCTGGGGGGCTGGCGTAAAACTGTTTTTT.

The chain has TRBV11-2 and TRBJ2-1; D remains unclear. Germline loops: CDR1 SGHAT, CDR2 FQNNGV. The length of the CDR3 is 13 residues. V gave up 0 bases and J gave up 3 bases, with 3 bases separating them. The CDR3 region has the DNA TGTGCCAGCAGCTTAGAGGACTACAATGAGCAGTTCTTC. Its translation is CASSLEDYNEQFF.

For the CDR3, the DNA is TGTGCCAGCAGTTTTGACCAGCCCCAGCATTTT. Protein sequence: CASSFDQPQHF. The chain links TRBV12-3 or TRBV12-4 to TRBJ1-5; D remains unclear. Between the trimmed V and J ends, which lost 3 bases and 7 bases, there was a span of 4 bases. The CDR3 sequence is 11 residues long.

The V and J genes are TRBV4-2 and TRBJ1-2; the match to TRBD1 covers 9 bases. There are 15 residues in the CDR3. V trimming: 2 bases; J trimming: 8 bases; junction bases outside the gene matches: 9. CDR1 and CDR2 (germline): LGHNA, YNFKEQ. In DNA, the CDR3 is TGTGCCAGCAGCCAAAGCGGGGACAGGGTGGGAGGCTACACCTTC. Protein product: CASSQSGDRVGGYTF.